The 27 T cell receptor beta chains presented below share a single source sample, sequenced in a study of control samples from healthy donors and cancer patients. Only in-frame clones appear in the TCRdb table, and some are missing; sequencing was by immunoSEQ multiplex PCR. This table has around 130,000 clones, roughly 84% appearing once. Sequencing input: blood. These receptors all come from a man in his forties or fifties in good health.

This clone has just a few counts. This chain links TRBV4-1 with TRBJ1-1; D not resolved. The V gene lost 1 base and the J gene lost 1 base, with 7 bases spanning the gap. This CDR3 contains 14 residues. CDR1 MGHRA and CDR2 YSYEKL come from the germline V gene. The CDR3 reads CASSQVWGNTEAFF. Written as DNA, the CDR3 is TGCGCCAGCAGCCAAGTCTGGGGGAACACTGAAGCTTTCTTT.

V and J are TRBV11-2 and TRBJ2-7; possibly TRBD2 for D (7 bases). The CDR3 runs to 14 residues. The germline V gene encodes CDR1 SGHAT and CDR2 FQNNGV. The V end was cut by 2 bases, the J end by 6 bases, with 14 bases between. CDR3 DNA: TGTGCCAGCAGCTTAAGCGCGGGGGCCCCCGAGCAGTACTTC. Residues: CASSLSAGAPEQYF.

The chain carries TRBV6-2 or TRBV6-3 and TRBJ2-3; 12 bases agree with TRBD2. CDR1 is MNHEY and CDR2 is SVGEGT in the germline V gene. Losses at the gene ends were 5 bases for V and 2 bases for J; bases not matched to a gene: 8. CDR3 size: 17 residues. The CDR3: CASSVRASGGVTDTQYF. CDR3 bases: TGTGCCAGCAGTGTCCGGGCTAGCGGGGGGGTCACAGATACGCAGTATTTT.

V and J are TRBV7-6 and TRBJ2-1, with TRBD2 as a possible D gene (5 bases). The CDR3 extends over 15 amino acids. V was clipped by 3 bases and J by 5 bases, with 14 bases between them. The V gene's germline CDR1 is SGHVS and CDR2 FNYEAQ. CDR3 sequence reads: CASSFTDSPDNEQFF. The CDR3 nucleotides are TGTGCCAGCAGCTTCACGGACTCGCCCGACAATGAGCAGTTCTTC.

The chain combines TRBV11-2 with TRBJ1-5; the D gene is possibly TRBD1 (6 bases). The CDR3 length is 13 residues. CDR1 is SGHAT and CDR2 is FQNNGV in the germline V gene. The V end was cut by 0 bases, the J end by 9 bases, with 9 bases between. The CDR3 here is CASSLEGGGPQHF. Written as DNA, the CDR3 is TGTGCCAGCAGCTTAGAAGGGGGGGGGCCCCAGCATTTT.

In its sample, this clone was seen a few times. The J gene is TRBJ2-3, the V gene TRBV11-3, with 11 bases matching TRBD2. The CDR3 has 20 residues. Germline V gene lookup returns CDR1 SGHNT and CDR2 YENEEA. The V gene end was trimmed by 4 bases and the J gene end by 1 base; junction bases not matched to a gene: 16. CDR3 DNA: TGTGCCAGCAGCTCAGACCGGGGCCTAGCGGGGGGATCGGGCACAGATACGCAGTATTTT. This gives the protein CASSSDRGLAGGSGTDTQYF.

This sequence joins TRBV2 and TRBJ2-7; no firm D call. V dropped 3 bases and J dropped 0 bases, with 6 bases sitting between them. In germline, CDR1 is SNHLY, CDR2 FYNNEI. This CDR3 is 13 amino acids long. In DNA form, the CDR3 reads TGTGCCAGCAGTGAGGGGTACTCCTACGAGCAGTACTTC. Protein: CASSEGYSYEQYF. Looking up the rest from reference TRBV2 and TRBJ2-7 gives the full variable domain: EPEVTQTPSHQVTQMGQEVILRCVPISNHLYFYWYRQILGQKVEFLVSFYNNEISEKSEIFDDQFSVERPDGSNFTLKIRSTKLEDSAMYFCASSEGYSYEQYFGPGTRLTVT.

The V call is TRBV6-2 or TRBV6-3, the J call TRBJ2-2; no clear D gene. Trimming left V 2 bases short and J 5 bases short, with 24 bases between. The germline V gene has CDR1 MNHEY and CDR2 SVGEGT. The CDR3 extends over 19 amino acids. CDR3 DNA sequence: TGTGCCAGCAGTTACGATTTCGCCGTGTCAGTTCTTTTTACCGGGGAGCTGTTTTTT. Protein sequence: CASSYDFAVSVLFTGELFF.

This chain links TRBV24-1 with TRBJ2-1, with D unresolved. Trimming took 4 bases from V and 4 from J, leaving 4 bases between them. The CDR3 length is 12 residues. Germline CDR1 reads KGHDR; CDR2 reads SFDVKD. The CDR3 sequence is CATSDGYNEQFF. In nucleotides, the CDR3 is TGTGCCACCAGTGACGGTTACAATGAGCAGTTCTTC.

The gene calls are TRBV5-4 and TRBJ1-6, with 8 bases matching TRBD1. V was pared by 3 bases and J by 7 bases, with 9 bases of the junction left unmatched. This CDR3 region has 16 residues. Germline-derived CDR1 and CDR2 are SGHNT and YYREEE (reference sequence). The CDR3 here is CASSSSPGQANSPLHF. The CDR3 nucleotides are TGTGCCAGCAGCTCCTCACCGGGACAGGCAAATTCACCCCTCCACTTT.

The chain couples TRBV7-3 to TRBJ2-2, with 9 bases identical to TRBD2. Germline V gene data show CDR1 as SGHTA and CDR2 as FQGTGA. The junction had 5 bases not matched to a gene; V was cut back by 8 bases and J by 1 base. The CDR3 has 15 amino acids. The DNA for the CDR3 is TGTGCCAGCGGGACTAGCACCAAGAACACCGGGGAGCTGTTTTTT. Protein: CASGTSTKNTGELFF.

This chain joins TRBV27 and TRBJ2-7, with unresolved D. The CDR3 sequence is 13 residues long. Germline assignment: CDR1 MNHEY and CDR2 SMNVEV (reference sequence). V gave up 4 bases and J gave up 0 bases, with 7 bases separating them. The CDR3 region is CASSSPASYEQYF. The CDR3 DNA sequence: TGTGCCAGCAGTTCCCCCGCCTCCTACGAGCAGTACTTC.

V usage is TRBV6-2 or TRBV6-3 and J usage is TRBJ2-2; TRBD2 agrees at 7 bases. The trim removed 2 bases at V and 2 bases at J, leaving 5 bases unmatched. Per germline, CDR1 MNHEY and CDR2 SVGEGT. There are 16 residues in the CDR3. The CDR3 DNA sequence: TGTGCCAGCAGTTACCCGGGGGGACCCAACACCGGGGAGCTGTTTTTT. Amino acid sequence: CASSYPGGPNTGELFF.

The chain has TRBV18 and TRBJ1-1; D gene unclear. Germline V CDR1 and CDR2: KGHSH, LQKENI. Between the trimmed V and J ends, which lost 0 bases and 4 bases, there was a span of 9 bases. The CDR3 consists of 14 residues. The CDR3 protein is CASSPPAVVTEAFF. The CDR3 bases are TGTGCCAGCTCACCACCGGCCGTGGTCACTGAAGCTTTCTTT.

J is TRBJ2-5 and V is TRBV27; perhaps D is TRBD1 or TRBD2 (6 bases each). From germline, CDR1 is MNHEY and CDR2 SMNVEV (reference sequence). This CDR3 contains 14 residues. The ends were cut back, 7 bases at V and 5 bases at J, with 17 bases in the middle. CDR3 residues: CASKEQGGGETQYF. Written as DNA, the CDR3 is TGTGCCAGCAAAGAACAGGGAGGTGGGGAGACCCAGTACTTC.

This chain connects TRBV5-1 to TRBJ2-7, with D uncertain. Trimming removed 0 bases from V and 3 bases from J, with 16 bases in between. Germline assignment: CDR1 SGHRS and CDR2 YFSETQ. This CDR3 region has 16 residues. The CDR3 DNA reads TGCGCCAGCAGCTTGGGGTTCGGCTTTTCAGGCTACGAGCAGTACTTC. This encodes CASSLGFGFSGYEQYF.

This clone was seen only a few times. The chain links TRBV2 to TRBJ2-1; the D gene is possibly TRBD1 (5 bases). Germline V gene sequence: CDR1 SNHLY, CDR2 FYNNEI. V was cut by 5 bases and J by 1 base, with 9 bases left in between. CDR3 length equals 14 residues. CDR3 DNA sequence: TGTGCCAGCAGTCGAGACAGTTCCTACAATGAGCAGTTCTTC. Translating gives CASSRDSSYNEQFF.

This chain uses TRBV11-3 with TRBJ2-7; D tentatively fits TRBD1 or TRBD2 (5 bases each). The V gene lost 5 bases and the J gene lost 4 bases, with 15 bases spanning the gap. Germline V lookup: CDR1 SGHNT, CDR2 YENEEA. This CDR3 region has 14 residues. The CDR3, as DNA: TGTGCCAGCAGCCCACGTGGGGACGGATACGAGCAGTACTTC. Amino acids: CASSPRGDGYEQYF. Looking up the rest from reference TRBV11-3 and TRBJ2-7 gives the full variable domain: EAGVVQSPRYKIIEKKQPVAFWCNPISGHNTLYWYLQNLGQGPELLIRYENEEAVDDSQLPKDRFSAERLKGVDSTLKIQPAELGDSAVYLCASSPRGDGYEQYFGPGTRLTVT.

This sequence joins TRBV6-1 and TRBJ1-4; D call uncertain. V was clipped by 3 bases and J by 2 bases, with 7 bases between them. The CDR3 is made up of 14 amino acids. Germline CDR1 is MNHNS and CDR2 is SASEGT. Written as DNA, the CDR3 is TGTGCCAGCAGTGATCGGGAGACTAATGAAAAACTGTTTTTT. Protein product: CASSDRETNEKLFF.

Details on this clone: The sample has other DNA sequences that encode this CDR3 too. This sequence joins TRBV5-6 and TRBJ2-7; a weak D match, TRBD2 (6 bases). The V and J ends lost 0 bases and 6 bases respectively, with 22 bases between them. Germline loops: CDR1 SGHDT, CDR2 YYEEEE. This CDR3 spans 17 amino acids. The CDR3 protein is CASSLGSGVRGGGEQYF. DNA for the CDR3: TGTGCCAGCAGCTTGGGGTCCGGGGTGCGGGGAGGTGGCGAGCAGTACTTC. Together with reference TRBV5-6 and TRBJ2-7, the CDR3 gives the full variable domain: DAGVTQSPTHLIKTRGQQVTLRCSPKSGHDTVSWYQQALGQGPQFIFQYYEEEERQRGNFPDRFSGHQFPNYSSELNVNALLLGDSALYLCASSLGSGVRGGGEQYFGPGTRLTVT.

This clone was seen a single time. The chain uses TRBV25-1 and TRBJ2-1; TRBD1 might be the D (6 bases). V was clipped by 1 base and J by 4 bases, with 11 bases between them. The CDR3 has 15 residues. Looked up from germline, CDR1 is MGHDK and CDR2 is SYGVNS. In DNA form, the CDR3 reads TGTGCCAGCAGTGAATTATTTGACAGGTACAATGAGCAGTTCTTC. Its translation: CASSELFDRYNEQFF.

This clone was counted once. CDR3 residues: CASSFQGQQNNEQFF. The CDR3 DNA reads TGTGCCAGCAGTTTCCAAGGCCAACAGAACAATGAGCAGTTCTTC. The J gene is TRBJ2-1, the V gene TRBV28; D is uncertain. Between the trimmed V and J ends, which lost 3 bases and 5 bases, there was a span of 14 bases. Germline V CDR1 and CDR2: MDHEN, SYDVKM. The CDR3 loop spans 15 amino acids. Filled out from reference TRBV28 and TRBJ2-1, the complete variable domain reads DVKVTQSSRYLVKRTGEKVFLECVQDMDHENMFWYRQDPGLGLRLIYFSYDVKMKEKGDIPEGYSVSREKKERFSLILESASTNQTSMYLCASSFQGQQNNEQFFGPGTRLTVL.

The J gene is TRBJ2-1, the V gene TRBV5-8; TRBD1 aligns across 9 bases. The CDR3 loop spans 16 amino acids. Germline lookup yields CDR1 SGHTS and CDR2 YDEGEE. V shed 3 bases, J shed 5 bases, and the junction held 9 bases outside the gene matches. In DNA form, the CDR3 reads TGTGCCAGCAGCTGGGGGGACAGGGATTTCCACAATGAGCAGTTCTTC. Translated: CASSWGDRDFHNEQFF.

The CDR3 sequence is CASSTTDGYGYTF. The CDR3 DNA is TGTGCCAGCAGCACTACAGATGGCTATGGCTACACCTTC. The chain uses TRBV9 and TRBJ1-2; D remains ambiguous. Trimming took 4 bases from V and 4 from J, leaving 11 bases between them. The CDR3 runs 13 residues. Looked up from germline, CDR1 is SGDLS and CDR2 is YYNGEE.

The CDR3 DNA follows: TGTGCCAGTAGTAAAAGGGACACCTTGGAGCAGTACTTC. Its protein product is CASSKRDTLEQYF. V is TRBV19 and J is TRBJ2-7; tentatively, D is TRBD1 (6 bases). V lost 4 bases, J lost 7 bases, and 14 bases lay in between. The length of the CDR3 is 13 residues. CDR1 and CDR2 from the germline V gene are LNHDA and SQIVND (reference sequence). Full variable domain (rest looked up from reference TRBV19 and TRBJ2-7): DGGITQSPKYLFRKEGQNVTLSCEQNLNHDAMYWYRQDPGQGLRLIYYSQIVNDFQKGDIAEGYSVSREKKESFPLTVTSAQKNPTAFYLCASSKRDTLEQYFGPGTRLTVT.

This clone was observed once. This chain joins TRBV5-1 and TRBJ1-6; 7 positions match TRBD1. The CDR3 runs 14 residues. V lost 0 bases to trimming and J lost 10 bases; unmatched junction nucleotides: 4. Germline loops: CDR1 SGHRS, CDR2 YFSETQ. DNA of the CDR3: TGCGCCAGCAGCTTGGAACAGGGGCGGTCACCCCTCCACTTT. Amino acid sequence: CASSLEQGRSPLHF.

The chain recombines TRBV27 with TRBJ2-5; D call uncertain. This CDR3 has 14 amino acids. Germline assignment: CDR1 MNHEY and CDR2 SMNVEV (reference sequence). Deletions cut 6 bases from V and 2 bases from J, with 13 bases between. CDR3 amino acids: CASRRTYKQETQYF. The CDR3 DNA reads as TGTGCCAGCAGACGGACGTACAAACAAGAGACCCAGTACTTC.